This T cell receptor (beta chain) is from a study of blood T cell repertoires in COVID-19. Germline V gene lookup returns CDR1 SQVTM and CDR2 ANQGSEA. The ends were cut back, 4 bases at V and 1 base at J, with 13 bases in the middle. This CDR3 is built from 14 residues. Only in-frame clones appear in the TCRdb table, and some are missing; sequencing was by immunoSEQ multiplex PCR. This table has about 28,000 clones, roughly nine tenths appearing once. This receptor was taken from a man aged 55-75 years with active COVID-19. The V call is TRBV29-1, the J call TRBJ2-5, with D tentatively TRBD2 (7 bases). Sequencing used peripheral blood. Written as DNA, the CDR3 is TGCAGCGTTGGAGTGGGAGGGGGCCAAGAGACCCAGTACTTC. It is translated as CSVGVGGGQETQYF.